Listed here are 12 T cell receptor beta chains from one sample, sequenced in a study of blood T cells in healthy people across ages. The use of a sample-barcoded 5' primer and a J-beta primer mix characterized a second PCR of about 6 to 11 cycles. One entry per CDR3 protein results from TCRdb running MiXCR on the 5' RACE reads. The sample contains 650,000 to 1,000,000 distinct CDR3 sequences, 46% of which appear only once. Input material: blood. These receptors all stem from a man older than 75 in good health.

V is TRBV20-1 and J is TRBJ1-5; maybe TRBD1 (5 bases). Germline assignment: CDR1 DFQATT and CDR2 SNEGSKA (reference sequence). The CDR3 covers 14 residues. Trimming left V 3 bases short and J 7 bases short, with 16 bases between. CDR3 in DNA: TGCAGTGCTAGTACCCGGGACGGTGCACAGCCCCAGCATTTT. Its translation: CSASTRDGAQPQHF.

This chain joins TRBV7-8 and TRBJ1-4, with D perhaps TRBD1 (5 bases). This CDR3 spans 17 amino acids. Trimming took 3 bases from V and 2 from J, leaving 16 bases between them. Germline CDR1 is SGHVS and CDR2 is FQNEAQ. The CDR3 loop is CASSFMQGISTNEKLFF. CDR3 sequence (DNA): TGTGCCAGCAGCTTCATGCAGGGAATTTCGACTAATGAAAAACTGTTTTTT.

V usage is TRBV12-3 or TRBV12-4 and J usage is TRBJ2-6; TRBD1 might be the D (5 bases). CDR3 size: 16 residues. V lost 3 bases and J lost 1, with 10 bases in between. The DNA of the CDR3 is TGTGCCAGCAGTTTGGGTCCAGGGTCTGGGGCCAACGTCCTGACTTTC. Translated, it gives CASSLGPGSGANVLTF.

This clonotype showed up just a few times. The chain recombines TRBV7-2 with TRBJ1-2; no clear D. The CDR3 loop spans 15 amino acids. From germline, CDR1 is SGHTA and CDR2 FQGNSA. V dropped 2 bases and J dropped 4 bases, with 14 bases sitting between them. The CDR3: CASSLTPADGYGYTF. CDR3 DNA sequence: TGTGCCAGCAGCTTAACCCCCGCAGACGGCTATGGCTACACCTTC.

This chain connects TRBV29-1 to TRBJ1-5; possible D gene TRBD1, 5 bases. Germline CDR1 SQVTM, CDR2 ANQGSEA. The germline V and J ends were trimmed by 4 bases and 1 base, with 11 bases remaining between them. CDR3 length: 14 amino acids. The CDR3 reads CSVASGGSNQPQHF. CDR3 nucleotide sequence: TGCAGCGTTGCCTCGGGGGGGAGCAATCAGCCCCAGCATTTT.

This clonotype has more than one count but fewer than ten. J is TRBJ2-4 and V is TRBV11-3; 7 bases agree with TRBD1. This CDR3 spans 14 amino acids. The germline V gene has CDR1 SGHNT and CDR2 YENEEA. The trim removed 6 bases at V and 8 bases at J, leaving 10 bases unmatched. The CDR3 nucleotides are TGTGCCAGCAGAACAGGACAGGCCGGAGACATTCAGTACTTC. As protein: CASRTGQAGDIQYF.

This clonotype has a count of ten or more. CDR3 sequence: CASRAGGSSYEQYF. In DNA, the CDR3 is TGTGCCAGCAGGGCAGGCGGCAGCTCCTACGAGCAGTACTTC. V and J are TRBV7-2 and TRBJ2-7; no reliable D call. CDR1 and CDR2 (germline): SGHTA, FQGNSA. CDR3 length equals 14 residues. Trimming stripped 6 bases from V and 0 bases from J, with 12 bases between.

This clonotype appeared many times. The V call is TRBV5-1, the J call TRBJ2-7; weak D call: TRBD2 (7 bases). The CDR3 extends over 15 amino acids. V was trimmed by 1 base and J by 6 bases, leaving 17 bases between them. Germline CDR1 and CDR2: SGHRS and YFSETQ. The CDR3 here is CASSLILAVRGEQYF. CDR3 DNA sequence: TGCGCCAGCAGCTTGATTCTAGCGGTCAGGGGCGAGCAGTACTTC.

V usage is TRBV28 and J usage is TRBJ2-7; D is perhaps TRBD1 or TRBD2 (5 bases each). With 6 bases removed from V and 2 bases from J, the gap between germline ends came to 23 bases. Looked up from germline, CDR1 is MDHEN and CDR2 is SYDVKM. The CDR3 extends over 17 amino acids. The CDR3 DNA reads TGTGCCAGCAGATCCCATGTGCAAGAGGGGTTCCCCTACGAGCAGTACTTC. Translating gives CASRSHVQEGFPYEQYF. Complete variable domain (other parts from reference TRBV28 and TRBJ2-7): DVKVTQSSRYLVKRTGEKVFLECVQDMDHENMFWYRQDPGLGLRLIYFSYDVKMKEKGDIPEGYSVSREKKERFSLILESASTNQTSMYLCASRSHVQEGFPYEQYFGPGTRLTVT.

This clonotype was recorded a few times. V usage is TRBV7-7 and J usage is TRBJ2-1, with 12 bases aligning to TRBD2. Germline V CDR1 and CDR2: SSHAT, FNYEAQ (reference sequence). V lost 5 bases to trimming and J lost 4 bases; unmatched junction nucleotides: 12. The CDR3 is 18 amino acids. CDR3 bases: TGTGCCAGCAGCCCAACTAGATCCGGACTAGCGGGGTACAATGAGCAGTTCTTC. It codes for CASSPTRSGLAGYNEQFF.

The chain carries TRBV19 and TRBJ2-5, with TRBD2 matching 14 bases. Germline V gives CDR1 LNHDA, CDR2 SQIVND (reference sequence). This CDR3 contains 14 residues. Germline trimming cut 5 bases from V and 9 bases from J; bases unmatched to any gene: 5. CDR3 loop: CASSSGTSGSAQYF. The DNA of the CDR3 is TGTGCCAGTAGTTCGGGGACTAGCGGGAGCGCCCAGTACTTC.

This chain uses TRBV3-1 with TRBJ2-3; D unresolved. The CDR3 extends over 15 amino acids. The germline V and J ends were trimmed by 0 bases and 3 bases, with 10 bases remaining between them. Germline lookup yields CDR1 LGHDT and CDR2 YNNKEL (reference sequence). The CDR3 is CASSQDLGKTDTQYF. CDR3 nucleotide sequence: TGTGCCAGCAGCCAAGATTTGGGGAAGACAGATACGCAGTATTTT.